This entry lists 4 T cell receptor beta chains sequenced from one sample in a study of CD8+ T cells in alopecia areata. In each case, RNA was isolated and then reverse transcribed into cDNA as the sequencing template. Using immunoSEQ multiplex PCR, the repertoire was profiled, and TCRdb retains in-frame clones only, with some absent. In the table there are roughly 200,000 clones, over 55% of which are singletons. The material sequenced was CD4+ T cells sorted from blood, taken at week 0. The receptors here all came from a human donor with alopecia areata.

This clone was counted a single time. The chain carries TRBV29-1 and TRBJ1-1; TRBD1 agrees at 7 bases. There are 14 residues in the CDR3. V dropped 7 bases and J dropped 5; count of bases not matched to a gene: 13. CDR1 is SQVTM, CDR2 ANQGSEA, per germline. Written as DNA, the CDR3 is TGCAGCGCAAGTGCGGGGAGGGGGCAAACTGAAGCTTTCTTT. Translated, it gives CSASAGRGQTEAFF.

The table lists this clone with a count of one. This chain links TRBV7-2 with TRBJ1-1; D unresolved. Germline CDR1 reads SGHTA; CDR2 reads FQGNSA. CDR3 length: 11 amino acids. V was trimmed by 2 bases and J by 8 bases, leaving 6 bases between them. This chain's CDR3 is CASSLLREAFF. CDR3 in DNA: TGTGCCAGCAGCTTATTGCGGGAAGCTTTCTTT.

This chain connects TRBV29-1 to TRBJ2-7; D perhaps matches TRBD2 (6 bases). The CDR3 is made up of 11 amino acids. V lost 5 bases and J lost 3, with 8 bases in between. In germline, CDR1 is SQVTM, CDR2 ANQGSEA. The chain's CDR3 is CSVREFYEQYF. The DNA for the CDR3 is TGCAGCGTTCGGGAGTTCTACGAGCAGTACTTC.

This clone has more than one count but fewer than ten. V usage is TRBV9 and J usage is TRBJ2-7; no reliable D call. The CDR3 contains 15 residues. Trimming stripped 4 bases from V and 2 bases from J, with 16 bases between. Germline V gene lookup returns CDR1 SGDLS and CDR2 YYNGEE. CDR3 protein: CASSPDPSVTYEQYF. In nucleotides, the CDR3 is TGTGCCAGCAGCCCGGACCCCTCGGTAACCTACGAGCAGTACTTC.